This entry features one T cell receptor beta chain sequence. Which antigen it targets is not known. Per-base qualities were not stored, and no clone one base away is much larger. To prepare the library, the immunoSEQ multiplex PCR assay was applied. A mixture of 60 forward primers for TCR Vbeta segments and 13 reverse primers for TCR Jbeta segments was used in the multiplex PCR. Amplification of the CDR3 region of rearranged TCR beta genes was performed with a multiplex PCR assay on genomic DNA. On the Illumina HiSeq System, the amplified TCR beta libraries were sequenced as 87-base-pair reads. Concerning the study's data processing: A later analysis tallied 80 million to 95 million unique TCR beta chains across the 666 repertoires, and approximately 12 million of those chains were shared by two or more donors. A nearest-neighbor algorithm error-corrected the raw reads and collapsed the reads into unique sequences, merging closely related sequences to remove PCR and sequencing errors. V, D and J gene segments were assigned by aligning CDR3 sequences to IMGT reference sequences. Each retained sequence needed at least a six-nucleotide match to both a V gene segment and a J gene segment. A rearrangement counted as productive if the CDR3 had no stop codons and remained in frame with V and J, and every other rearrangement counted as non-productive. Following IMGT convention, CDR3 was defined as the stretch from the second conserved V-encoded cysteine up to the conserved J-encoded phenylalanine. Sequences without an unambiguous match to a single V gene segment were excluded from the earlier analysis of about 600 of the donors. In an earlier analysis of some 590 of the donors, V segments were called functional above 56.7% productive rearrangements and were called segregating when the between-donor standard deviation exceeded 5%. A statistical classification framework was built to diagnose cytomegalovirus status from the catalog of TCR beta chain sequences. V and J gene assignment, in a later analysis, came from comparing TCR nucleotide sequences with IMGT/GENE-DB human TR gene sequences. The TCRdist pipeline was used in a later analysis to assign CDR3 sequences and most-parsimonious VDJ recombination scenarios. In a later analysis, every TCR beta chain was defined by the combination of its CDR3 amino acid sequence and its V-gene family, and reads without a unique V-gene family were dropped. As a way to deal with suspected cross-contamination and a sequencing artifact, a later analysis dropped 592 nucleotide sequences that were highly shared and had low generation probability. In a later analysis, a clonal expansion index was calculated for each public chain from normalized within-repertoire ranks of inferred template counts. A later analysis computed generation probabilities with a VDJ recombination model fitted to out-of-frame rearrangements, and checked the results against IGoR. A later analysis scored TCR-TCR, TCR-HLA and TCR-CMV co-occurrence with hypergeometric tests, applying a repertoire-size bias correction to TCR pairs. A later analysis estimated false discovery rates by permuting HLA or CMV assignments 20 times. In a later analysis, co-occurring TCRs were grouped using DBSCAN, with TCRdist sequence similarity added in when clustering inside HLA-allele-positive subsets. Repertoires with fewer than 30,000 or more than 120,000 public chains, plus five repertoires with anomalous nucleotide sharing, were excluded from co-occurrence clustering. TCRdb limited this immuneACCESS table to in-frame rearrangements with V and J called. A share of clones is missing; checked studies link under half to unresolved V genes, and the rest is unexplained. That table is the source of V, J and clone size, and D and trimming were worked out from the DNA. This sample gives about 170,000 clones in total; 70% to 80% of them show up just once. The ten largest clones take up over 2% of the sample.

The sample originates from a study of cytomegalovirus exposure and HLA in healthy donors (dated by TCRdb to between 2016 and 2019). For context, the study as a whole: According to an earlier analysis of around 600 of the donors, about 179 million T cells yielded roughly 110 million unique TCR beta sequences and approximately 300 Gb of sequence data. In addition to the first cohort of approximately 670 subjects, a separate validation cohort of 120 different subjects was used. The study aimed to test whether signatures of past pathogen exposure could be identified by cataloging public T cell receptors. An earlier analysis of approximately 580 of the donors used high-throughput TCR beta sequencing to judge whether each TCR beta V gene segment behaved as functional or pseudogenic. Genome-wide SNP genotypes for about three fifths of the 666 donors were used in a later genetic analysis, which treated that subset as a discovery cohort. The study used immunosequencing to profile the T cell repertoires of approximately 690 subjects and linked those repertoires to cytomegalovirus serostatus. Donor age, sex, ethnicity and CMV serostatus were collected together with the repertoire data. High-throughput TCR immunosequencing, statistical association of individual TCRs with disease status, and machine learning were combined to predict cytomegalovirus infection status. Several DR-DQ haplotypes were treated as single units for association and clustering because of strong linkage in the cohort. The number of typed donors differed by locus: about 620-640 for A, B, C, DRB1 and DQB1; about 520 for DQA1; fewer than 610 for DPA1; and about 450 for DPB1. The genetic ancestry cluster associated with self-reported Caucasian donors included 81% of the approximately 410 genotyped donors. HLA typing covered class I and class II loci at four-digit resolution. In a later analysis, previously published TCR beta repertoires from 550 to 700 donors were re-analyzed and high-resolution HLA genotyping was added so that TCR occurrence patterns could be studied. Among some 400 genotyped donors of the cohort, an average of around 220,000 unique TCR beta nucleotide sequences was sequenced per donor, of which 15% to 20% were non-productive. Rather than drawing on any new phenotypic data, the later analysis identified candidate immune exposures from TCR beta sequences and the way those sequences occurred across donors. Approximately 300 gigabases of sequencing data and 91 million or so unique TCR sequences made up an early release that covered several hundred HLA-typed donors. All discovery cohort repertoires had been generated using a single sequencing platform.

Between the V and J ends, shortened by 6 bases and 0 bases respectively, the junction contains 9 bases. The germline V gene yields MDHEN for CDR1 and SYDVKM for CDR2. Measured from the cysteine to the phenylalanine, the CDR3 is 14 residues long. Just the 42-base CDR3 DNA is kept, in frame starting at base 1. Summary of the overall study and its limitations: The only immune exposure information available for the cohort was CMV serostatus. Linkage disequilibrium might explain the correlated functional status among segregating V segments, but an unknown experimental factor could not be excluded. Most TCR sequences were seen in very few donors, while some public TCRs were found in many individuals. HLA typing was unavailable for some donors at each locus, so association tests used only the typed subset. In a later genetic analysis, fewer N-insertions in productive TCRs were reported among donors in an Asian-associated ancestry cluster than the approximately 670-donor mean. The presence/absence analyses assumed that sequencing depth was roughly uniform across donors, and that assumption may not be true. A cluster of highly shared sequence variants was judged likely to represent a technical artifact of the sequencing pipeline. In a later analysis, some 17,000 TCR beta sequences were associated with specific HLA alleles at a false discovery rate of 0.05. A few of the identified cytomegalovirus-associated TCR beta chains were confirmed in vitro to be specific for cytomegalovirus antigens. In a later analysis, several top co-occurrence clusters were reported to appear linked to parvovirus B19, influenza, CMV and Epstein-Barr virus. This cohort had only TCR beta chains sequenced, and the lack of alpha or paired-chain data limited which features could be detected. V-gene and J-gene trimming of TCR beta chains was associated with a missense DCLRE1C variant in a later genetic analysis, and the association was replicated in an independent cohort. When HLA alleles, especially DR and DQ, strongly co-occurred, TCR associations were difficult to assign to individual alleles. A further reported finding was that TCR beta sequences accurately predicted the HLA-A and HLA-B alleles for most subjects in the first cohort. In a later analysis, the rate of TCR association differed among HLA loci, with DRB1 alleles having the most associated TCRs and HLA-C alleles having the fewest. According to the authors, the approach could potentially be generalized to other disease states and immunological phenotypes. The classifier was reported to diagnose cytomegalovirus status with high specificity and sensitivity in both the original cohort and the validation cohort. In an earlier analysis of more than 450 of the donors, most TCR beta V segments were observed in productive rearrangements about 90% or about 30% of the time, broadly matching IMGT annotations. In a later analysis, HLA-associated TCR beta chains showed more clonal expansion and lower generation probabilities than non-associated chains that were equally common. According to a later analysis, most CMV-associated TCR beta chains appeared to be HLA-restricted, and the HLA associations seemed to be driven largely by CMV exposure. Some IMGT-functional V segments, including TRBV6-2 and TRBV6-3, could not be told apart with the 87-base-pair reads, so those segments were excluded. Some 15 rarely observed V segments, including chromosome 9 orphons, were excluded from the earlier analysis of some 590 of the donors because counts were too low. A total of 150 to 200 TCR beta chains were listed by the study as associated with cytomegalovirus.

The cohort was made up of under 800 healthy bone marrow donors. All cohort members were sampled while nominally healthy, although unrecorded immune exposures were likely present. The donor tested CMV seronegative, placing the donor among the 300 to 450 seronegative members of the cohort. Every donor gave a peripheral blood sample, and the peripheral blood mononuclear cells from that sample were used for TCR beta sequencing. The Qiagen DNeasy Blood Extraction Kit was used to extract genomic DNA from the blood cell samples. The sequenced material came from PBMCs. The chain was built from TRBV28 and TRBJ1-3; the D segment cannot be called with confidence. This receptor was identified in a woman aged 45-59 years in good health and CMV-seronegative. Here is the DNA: TGTGCCAGCAGACCCGGTTTCTCTGGAAACACCATATATTTT. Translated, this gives CASRPGFSGNTIYF.